Below, 2 T cell receptor beta chains from the same sample are listed, as sequenced in a study of Ad26.COV2.S vaccination and SARS-CoV-2 variants. As for treatment: some 20 received Ad26.COV2.S at low or high dose, single or two shots; about five received placebo; per-sample allocation not given. Specimen acquisition occurred on day 63 following the initial vaccine or placebo injection. TCRdb's table, derived via immunoSEQ multiplex PCR, lists solely in-frame clones and lacks some. The top ten clones hold about 4.6% of a sample with roughly 350,000 clones, around 88% of them seen once. The source was peripheral blood, collected in a trial of Ad26.COV2.S vaccine versus placebo. These receptors all stem from a person between 18 and 59 years old who received the Ad26.COV2.S COVID-19 vaccine or a placebo.

For this clone: Other DNA sequences from this sample encode an identical CDR3 as well. The V and J genes are TRBV30 and TRBJ1-3, with a tentative D call TRBD1 (5 bases). V shed 0 bases and J shed 3 bases, with 9 bases lying between them. From germline, CDR1 is GTSNPN and CDR2 SVGIG (reference sequence). This CDR3 region has 14 residues. CDR3 in DNA: TGTGCCTGGAGTGTAGGGGCAGGTGGAAACACCATATATTTT. It is translated as CAWSVGAGGNTIYF.

In its sample, this clone was seen a few times. CDR3 coding DNA: TGCGCCAGCAGCCAAGATCAACTAGCGGGACCCCGCTCCTACAATGAGCAGTTCTTC. Protein: CASSQDQLAGPRSYNEQFF. This chain joins TRBV4-1 and TRBJ2-1; 10 nucleotides line up with TRBD2. Germline values: CDR1 MGHRA, CDR2 YSYEKL. Losses at the gene ends were 0 bases for V and 0 bases for J; bases not matched to a gene: 8. This CDR3 has 19 residues.